The present T cell receptor (beta chain) was sequenced within a study of blood T cell repertoires in COVID-19. Study information: COVID-19 samples, acute and convalescent, were from the United States, Italy and Spain.

In Seattle, patients joined the study during active infection and were tracked longitudinally. The protocol was immunoSEQ multiplex PCR, while the TCRdb copy is restricted to in-frame clones and leaves out a portion. The sample holds about 230,000 clones; 85% to 90% are singletons and the top ten take roughly 12%. The sequence was obtained from a man aged 50-59 years with COVID-19, enrolled during active disease. Sequences were obtained from peripheral blood.

The CDR3 DNA follows: TGCGCCAGCAGTTCACAGTGGTTCAGTGAGCAGTTCTTC. As protein: CASSSQWFSEQFF. V and J are TRBV10-1 and TRBJ2-1, with D hard to call. Between the trimmed V and J ends, which lost 5 bases and 9 bases, there was a span of 14 bases. Germline V gene lookup returns CDR1 WNHNN and CDR2 SYGVQD (reference sequence). The CDR3 loop spans 13 amino acids.